These 31 T cell receptor beta chains share one sample of origin, sequenced in a study of shared T cell receptors in the human thymus. Sequencing used immunoSEQ multiplex PCR; TCRdb keeps in-frame clones, though not all of them. The sample carries 650,000 to 950,000 clones, 70% to 90% recorded once. These same records also appear under a second study, on human thymus T cells.

Sequenced material: thymocytes. The origin of the receptors is a girl in the first two years of life with a congenital heart defect.

The chain links TRBV7-2 to TRBJ1-2; D not certain. V lost 2 bases to trimming and J lost 8 bases, with 9 bases between them. The germline CDR1 and CDR2 sequences are SGHTA and FQGNSA. This CDR3 comprises 12 residues. In DNA, the CDR3 is TGTGCCAGCAGCTTACATTCGGGGGGCTACACCTTC. This translates into CASSLHSGGYTF.

The genes are TRBV29-1 and TRBJ2-5; TRBD1 might be the D (5 bases). The CDR3 spans 13 residues. Germline assignment: CDR1 SQVTM and CDR2 ANQGSEA. Trimming removed 6 bases from V and 5 bases from J, with 16 bases in between. CDR3 protein: CSVGAPPAETQYF. For the CDR3, the DNA is TGCAGCGTAGGGGCCCCCCCTGCGGAGACCCAGTACTTC.

Here the CDR3 reads CASSPTSLAVSSYEQYF. The CDR3, as DNA: TGTGCCAGCAGCCCTACTTCACTAGCGGTTAGCTCCTACGAGCAGTACTTC. The chain combines TRBV7-2 with TRBJ2-7; TRBD2 matches 8 bases. The CDR3 is 17 amino acids. Germline trimming cut 5 bases from V and 0 bases from J; bases unmatched to any gene: 12. Germline lookup yields CDR1 SGHTA and CDR2 FQGNSA.

The gene calls are TRBV11-2 and TRBJ1-1; 7 bases map to TRBD1. CDR3 length: 16 residues. After removal of 5 bases from V and 0 bases from J, the junction contained 9 bases not matched to a gene. From germline, CDR1 is SGHAT and CDR2 FQNNGV. The CDR3 nucleotides are TGTGCCAGCAGCACCCGACAGGGTCCGATGAACACTGAAGCTTTCTTT. Amino acids: CASSTRQGPMNTEAFF.

The chain is built from TRBV9 and TRBJ2-3; TRBD2 is a possible D gene (5 bases). The V gene lost 0 bases and the J gene lost 7 bases, with 12 bases spanning the gap. CDR1 and CDR2 (germline): SGDLS, YYNGEE. The CDR3 has 14 residues. The CDR3 loop is CASSVGLAANTQYF. The CDR3 DNA is TGTGCCAGCAGCGTAGGTCTAGCCGCGAATACGCAGTATTTT.

V usage is TRBV15 and J usage is TRBJ1-2; D is ambiguous. Trimming took 3 bases from V and 2 from J, leaving 7 bases between them. Germline V CDR1 and CDR2: LNHNV, YYDKDF (reference sequence). This CDR3 is 13 amino acids long. CDR3 nucleotides: TGTGCCACCAGCAGTCCCAGGAACTATGGCTACACCTTC. This translates into CATSSPRNYGYTF. The entire variable domain, with the rest obtained from reference TRBV15 and TRBJ1-2, is as follows: DAMVIQNPRYQVTQFGKPVTLSCSQTLNHNVMYWYQQKSSQAPKLLFHYYDKDFNNEADTPDNFQSRRPNTSFCFLDIRSPGLGDTAMYLCATSSPRNYGYTFGSGTRLTVV.

Comment on this clone: Other DNA sequences in this specimen translate into the identical CDR3. The chain couples TRBV30 to TRBJ1-1, with D tentatively TRBD1 (5 bases). V gave up 0 bases and J gave up 1 base, with 15 bases separating them. Germline assignment: CDR1 GTSNPN and CDR2 SVGIG (reference sequence). This CDR3 has 16 amino acids. The CDR3 reads CAWSVRSGQQNTEAFF. The CDR3 DNA is TGTGCCTGGAGTGTACGTTCAGGGCAGCAGAACACTGAAGCTTTCTTT.

This clone has only a few counts. The gene calls are TRBV7-8 and TRBJ1-2; maybe TRBD1 (5 bases). CDR3 length: 19 amino acids. Trimming cost V 1 base and J 3 bases, with 24 bases left between them. Germline CDR1 SGHVS, CDR2 FQNEAQ. CDR3 sequence: CASSLGSTDLYSADYGYTF. The DNA for the CDR3 is TGTGCCAGCAGCTTAGGGTCGACAGACCTCTACTCCGCCGACTATGGCTACACCTTC.

V gene TRBV7-2 combines with J gene TRBJ2-3; D remains unclear. Trimming took off 4 bases at V and 6 bases at J, with 8 bases between the two ends. Germline V CDR1 and CDR2: SGHTA, FQGNSA. CDR3 length: 12 residues. CDR3 protein: CASSSTLDTQYF. As DNA, the CDR3 is TGTGCCAGCAGCTCAACTCTTGATACGCAGTATTTT. Filled out from reference TRBV7-2 and TRBJ2-3, the complete variable domain reads GAGVSQSPSNKVTEKGKDVELRCDPISGHTALYWYRQSLGQGLEFLIYFQGNSAPDKSGLPSDRFSAERTGGSVSTLTIQRTQQEDSAVYLCASSSTLDTQYFGPGTRLTVL.

This chain joins TRBV19 and TRBJ2-2, with D maybe TRBD1 (5 bases). Deletions cut 5 bases from V and 4 bases from J, with 8 bases between. CDR1 LNHDA and CDR2 SQIVND come from the germline V gene (reference sequence). The CDR3 contains 13 residues. The CDR3 bases are TGTGCCAGTAGTCATAGGGGCACCGGGGAGCTGTTTTTT. Encoded protein: CASSHRGTGELFF. Full variable domain (remainder filled in from reference TRBV19 and TRBJ2-2): DGGITQSPKYLFRKEGQNVTLSCEQNLNHDAMYWYRQDPGQGLRLIYYSQIVNDFQKGDIAEGYSVSREKKESFPLTVTSAQKNPTAFYLCASSHRGTGELFFGEGSRLTVL.

Worth noting for this clone: The same CDR3 also results from other DNA sequences found in this sample. This chain uses TRBV4-3 with TRBJ1-2; D uncertain. There are 14 residues in the CDR3. In germline, CDR1 is LGHNA, CDR2 YSLEER. The ends were cut back, 0 bases at V and 4 bases at J, with 9 bases in the middle. CDR3 sequence (DNA): TGCGCCAGCAGCCAAGAGCGGCAGCCCTATGGCTACACCTTC. Its protein product is CASSQERQPYGYTF.

This clone came up once. The CDR3 is CASSAGGWGDPFPKDGYTF. In DNA form, the CDR3 reads TGTGCCAGCAGTGCGGGGGGGTGGGGCGATCCGTTCCCCAAGGATGGCTACACCTTC. The chain is built from TRBV6-1 and TRBJ1-2, with D possibly matching TRBD1 (5 bases). This CDR3 spans 19 amino acids. V was cut by 4 bases and J by 6 bases, with 30 bases left in between. Germline V lookup: CDR1 MNHNS, CDR2 SASEGT.

This clone is a singleton in its sample. The rearrangement links TRBV19 to TRBJ1-2, with D possibly being TRBD1 (6 bases). Deletions cut 9 bases from V and 7 bases from J, with 12 bases between. The CDR3 extends over 11 amino acids. Germline assignment: CDR1 LNHDA and CDR2 SQIVND (reference sequence). The CDR3 is CASEQGIGYTF. The CDR3 nucleotides are TGTGCCAGCGAACAGGGAATTGGCTACACCTTC.

A few counts support this clone. V gene TRBV6-5 combines with J gene TRBJ2-6; the match to TRBD1 covers 8 bases. The trim removed 4 bases at V and 10 bases at J, leaving 3 bases unmatched. In germline, CDR1 is MNHEY, CDR2 SVGAGI. There are 13 residues in the CDR3. Here the CDR3 reads CASSSGTGNVLTF. For the CDR3, the DNA is TGTGCCAGCAGTTCCGGGACAGGTAACGTCCTGACTTTC.

The chain couples TRBV4-2 to TRBJ2-5; D not certain. The CDR3 totals 17 residues. V lost 1 base and J lost 4, with 19 bases in between. In germline, CDR1 is LGHNA, CDR2 YNFKEQ. This CDR3 is CASSQVSLDPRLETQYF. Here the CDR3 DNA reads TGTGCCAGCAGCCAAGTGAGTCTAGACCCCCGTCTAGAGACCCAGTACTTC.

The genes are TRBV27 and TRBJ1-2, with D hard to call. CDR3 size: 14 residues. Trimming removed 4 bases at V and 5 bases at J, with 14 bases between. Germline CDR1 reads MNHEY; CDR2 reads SMNVEV (reference sequence). CDR3 region: CASSWGYPGYGYTF. The CDR3, as DNA: TGTGCCAGCAGTTGGGGTTATCCGGGGTATGGCTACACCTTC.

The rearrangement links TRBV9 to TRBJ1-2, with D possibly matching TRBD1 (6 bases). V gave up 3 bases and J gave up 4 bases, with 22 bases separating them. The CDR3 runs 17 residues. CDR1 is SGDLS and CDR2 is YYNGEE in the germline V gene. CDR3 loop: CASSDRDTPANLYGYTF. For the CDR3, the DNA is TGTGCCAGCAGCGACCGGGACACCCCCGCTAACCTCTATGGCTACACCTTC.

This rearrangement joins TRBV19 to TRBJ1-1; 8 bases are shared with TRBD1. Germline trimming cut 7 bases from V and 5 bases from J; bases unmatched to any gene: 9. Germline V lookup: CDR1 LNHDA, CDR2 SQIVND (reference sequence). The length of the CDR3 is 14 residues. CDR3 loop: CASTDQYRGTEAFF. The CDR3 DNA follows: TGTGCCAGTACCGATCAATACAGGGGGACTGAAGCTTTCTTT.

The J gene is TRBJ1-3, the V gene TRBV10-3, with D possibly matching TRBD1 (5 bases). The ends were cut back, 2 bases at V and 0 bases at J, with 8 bases in the middle. The V gene's germline CDR1 is ENHRY and CDR2 SYGVKD. The CDR3 contains 15 residues. The chain's CDR3 is CAISEDRFSGNTIYF. CDR3 nucleotides: TGTGCCATCAGTGAGGACAGATTCTCTGGAAACACCATATATTTT.

The V call is TRBV19, the J call TRBJ1-1, with D perhaps matching TRBD1 (6 bases). CDR1 is LNHDA, CDR2 SQIVND, per germline (reference sequence). V shed 3 bases and J shed 5 bases, with 10 bases lying between them. The CDR3 consists of 13 residues. The CDR3 DNA reads TGTGCCAGTAGTATCTGGGGGCAGACTGAAGCTTTCTTT. Translating gives CASSIWGQTEAFF.

The chain uses TRBV28 and TRBJ1-2; D gene uncertain. In germline, CDR1 is MDHEN, CDR2 SYDVKM. This CDR3 spans 13 amino acids. The ends were cut back, 2 bases at V and 3 bases at J, with 7 bases in the middle. The CDR3 here is CASSLDSYYGYTF. For the CDR3, the DNA is TGTGCCAGCAGTTTAGACTCCTACTATGGCTACACCTTC.

J is TRBJ2-7 and V is TRBV2, with D possibly matching TRBD2 (5 bases). CDR3 length equals 14 residues. The germline V and J ends were trimmed by 3 bases and 3 bases, with 12 bases remaining between them. From germline, CDR1 is SNHLY and CDR2 FYNNEI. The CDR3 nucleotides are TGTGCCAGCAGTGACATGATTGAGGGCTACGAGCAGTACTTC. It encodes CASSDMIEGYEQYF.

This chain uses TRBV7-2 with TRBJ1-5; TRBD1 might be the D (5 bases). With 3 bases removed from V and 11 bases from J, the gap between germline ends came to 14 bases. The CDR3 is 13 residues long. Germline assignment: CDR1 SGHTA and CDR2 FQGNSA. The CDR3 loop reads CASSLNGPGAQHF. DNA for the CDR3: TGTGCCAGCAGCTTGAACGGCCCGGGGGCCCAGCATTTT.

J is TRBJ1-6 and V is TRBV11-2, with 9 bases aligning to TRBD1. The CDR3 covers 17 residues. The V and J ends lost 5 bases and 4 bases, in that order; junction bases with no gene match: 9. Germline loops: CDR1 SGHAT, CDR2 FQNNGV. This chain's CDR3 is CASSINTGGSYNSPLHF. The CDR3 DNA sequence: TGTGCCAGCAGCATTAATACAGGGGGCTCGTATAATTCACCCCTCCACTTT.

V is TRBV19 and J is TRBJ2-1, with D unclear. V shed 2 bases and J shed 0 bases, with 5 bases lying between them. The germline V gene encodes CDR1 LNHDA and CDR2 SQIVND (reference sequence). The CDR3 length is 14 residues. In DNA, the CDR3 is TGTGCCAGTAGTATACCGAGCTCCTACAATGAGCAGTTCTTC. Amino acid sequence: CASSIPSSYNEQFF. The variable domain in full, completed from reference TRBV19 and TRBJ2-1, reads DGGITQSPKYLFRKEGQNVTLSCEQNLNHDAMYWYRQDPGQGLRLIYYSQIVNDFQKGDIAEGYSVSREKKESFPLTVTSAQKNPTAFYLCASSIPSSYNEQFFGPGTRLTVL.

The V call is TRBV10-3, the J call TRBJ2-5; TRBD1 is a possible D gene (7 bases). Germline values: CDR1 ENHRY, CDR2 SYGVKD. CDR3 size: 15 residues. Trimming cost V 6 bases and J 5 bases, with 19 bases left between them. CDR3 residues: CAIRVDREDRETQYF. The CDR3 DNA sequence: TGTGCCATCAGAGTTGACAGGGAGGATCGGGAGACCCAGTACTTC.

V and J are TRBV28 and TRBJ1-4, with D tentatively TRBD1 (5 bases). V lost 8 bases and J 6 bases, leaving 22 bases between the germline ends. The CDR3 is made up of 16 amino acids. Per the germline V gene, CDR1 is MDHEN and CDR2 is SYDVKM. The CDR3 DNA reads as TGTGCCAGCCGACGTCTCCGGGGGTTCTCCCATGAAAAACTGTTTTTT. Translation gives CASRRLRGFSHEKLFF.

The chain couples TRBV11-2 to TRBJ1-4; D uncertain. Germline lookup yields CDR1 SGHAT and CDR2 FQNNGV. V was cut by 1 base and J by 4 bases, with 10 bases left in between. This CDR3 contains 15 residues. This CDR3 reads CASSLGVMNNEKLFF. The CDR3 DNA reads as TGTGCCAGCAGCTTAGGCGTCATGAATAATGAAAAACTGTTTTTT.

This sequence joins TRBV6-5 and TRBJ1-1; TRBD1 matches at 7 bases. The CDR3 spans 12 residues. With V trimmed by 7 bases and J by 5 bases, 4 bases remained unmatched. Germline-derived CDR1 and CDR2 are MNHEY and SVGAGI. CDR3 amino acids: CASNPGGTEAFF. The DNA of the CDR3 is TGTGCCAGCAACCCAGGGGGGACTGAAGCTTTCTTT.

V is TRBV28 and J is TRBJ1-1; tentative D call: TRBD1 (5 bases). Germline CDR1 is MDHEN and CDR2 is SYDVKM. V was pared by 6 bases and J by 1 base, with 27 bases between. This CDR3 region has 19 residues. CDR3 in amino acids: CASRLFPVGGEIKNTEAFF. The DNA for the CDR3 is TGTGCCAGCAGACTCTTCCCTGTCGGGGGGGAGATTAAGAACACTGAAGCTTTCTTT.

The chain recombines TRBV2 with TRBJ1-3; 11 positions match TRBD1. There are 16 residues in the CDR3. With 3 bases clipped from V and 2 bases from J, the junction kept 3 bases outside the gene matches. CDR1 and CDR2 from the germline V gene are SNHLY and FYNNEI. The CDR3 DNA reads TGTGCCAGCAGTGAGACGGGACAGGGGGCTGGAAACACCATATATTTT. It yields the protein CASSETGQGAGNTIYF.